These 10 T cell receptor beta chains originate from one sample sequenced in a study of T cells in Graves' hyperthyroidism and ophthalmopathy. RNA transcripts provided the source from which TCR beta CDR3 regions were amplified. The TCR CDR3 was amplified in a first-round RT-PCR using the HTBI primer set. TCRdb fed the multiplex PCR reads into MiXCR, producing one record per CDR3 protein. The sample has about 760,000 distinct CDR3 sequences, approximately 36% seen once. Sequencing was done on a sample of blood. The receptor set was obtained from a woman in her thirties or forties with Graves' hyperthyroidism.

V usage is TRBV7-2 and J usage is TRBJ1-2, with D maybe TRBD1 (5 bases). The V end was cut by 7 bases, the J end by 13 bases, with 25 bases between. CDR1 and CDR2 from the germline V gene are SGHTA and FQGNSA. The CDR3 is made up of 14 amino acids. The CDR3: CASIPSGGGGVLTF. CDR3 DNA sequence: TGTGCCAGCATCCCCAGCGGGGGTGGGGGTGTTCTCACCTTC.

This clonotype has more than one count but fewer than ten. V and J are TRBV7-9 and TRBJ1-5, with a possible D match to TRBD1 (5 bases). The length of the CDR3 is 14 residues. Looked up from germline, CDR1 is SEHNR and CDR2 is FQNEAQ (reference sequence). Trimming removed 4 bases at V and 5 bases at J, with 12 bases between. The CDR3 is CASSSGRGDQPQHF. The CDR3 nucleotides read TGTGCCAGCAGCTCGGGGAGGGGAGATCAGCCCCAGCATTTT.

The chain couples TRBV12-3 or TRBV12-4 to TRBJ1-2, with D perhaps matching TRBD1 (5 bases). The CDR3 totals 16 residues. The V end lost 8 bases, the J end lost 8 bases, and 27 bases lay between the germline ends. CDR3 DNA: TGTGCCAGCGGTGTCCGGGACGGGGGTAGGATTGACGGCTACACCTTC. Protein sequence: CASGVRDGGRIDGYTF.

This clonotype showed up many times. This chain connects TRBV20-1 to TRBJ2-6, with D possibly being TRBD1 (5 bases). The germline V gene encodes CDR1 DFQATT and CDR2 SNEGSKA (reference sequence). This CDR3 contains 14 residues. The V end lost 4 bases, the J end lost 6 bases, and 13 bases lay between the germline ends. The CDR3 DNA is TGCAGTGCTAAAAGGGGCGCGGAGGCCAACGTCCTGACTTTC. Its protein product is CSAKRGAEANVLTF.

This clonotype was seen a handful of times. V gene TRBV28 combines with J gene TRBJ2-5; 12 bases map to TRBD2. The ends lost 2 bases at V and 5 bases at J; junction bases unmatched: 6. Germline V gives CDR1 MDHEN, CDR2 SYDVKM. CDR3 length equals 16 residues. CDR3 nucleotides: TGTGCCAGCAGTTTACAGACTAGCGGGGGTAGGGAGACCCAGTACTTC. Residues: CASSLQTSGGRETQYF.

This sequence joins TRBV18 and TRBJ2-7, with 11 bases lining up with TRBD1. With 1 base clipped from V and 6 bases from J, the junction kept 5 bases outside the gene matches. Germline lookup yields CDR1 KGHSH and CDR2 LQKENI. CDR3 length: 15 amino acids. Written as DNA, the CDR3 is TGTGCCAGCTCACCACTAGGACAGGGGGCGGGCGAGCAGTACTTC. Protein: CASSPLGQGAGEQYF.

CDR3 loop: CSARDITAYHYEQYF. Written as DNA, the CDR3 is TGCAGTGCTAGAGATATAACAGCCTACCACTACGAGCAGTACTTC. V and J are TRBV20-1 and TRBJ2-7; D remains unclear. Per the germline V gene, CDR1 is DFQATT and CDR2 is SNEGSKA (reference sequence). V dropped 0 bases and J dropped 3 bases, with 15 bases sitting between them. This CDR3 spans 15 amino acids.

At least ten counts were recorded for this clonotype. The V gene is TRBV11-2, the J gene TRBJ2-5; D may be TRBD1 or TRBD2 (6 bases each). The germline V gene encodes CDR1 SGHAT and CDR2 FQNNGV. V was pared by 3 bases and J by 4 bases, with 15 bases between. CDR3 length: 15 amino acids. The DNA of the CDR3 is TGTGCCAGCAGCTTCGGAGCAGGAGGGGGAGAGACCCAGTACTTC. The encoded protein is CASSFGAGGGETQYF.

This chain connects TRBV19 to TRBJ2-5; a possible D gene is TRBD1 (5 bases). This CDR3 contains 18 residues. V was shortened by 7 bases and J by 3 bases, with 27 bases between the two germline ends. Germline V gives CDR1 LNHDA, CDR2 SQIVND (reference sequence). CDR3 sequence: CASIGLRGRSETEETQYF. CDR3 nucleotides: TGTGCCAGTATCGGGTTAAGGGGTAGATCTGAAACTGAAGAGACCCAGTACTTC.

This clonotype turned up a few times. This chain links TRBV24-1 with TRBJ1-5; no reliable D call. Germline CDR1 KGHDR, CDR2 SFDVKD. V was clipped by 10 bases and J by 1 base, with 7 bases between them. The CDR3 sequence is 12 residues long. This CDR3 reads CATTESNQPQHF. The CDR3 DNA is TGTGCCACTACAGAGAGCAATCAGCCCCAGCATTTT.